One T cell receptor beta chain is described in this entry. The data were obtained in a study of blood T cell repertoires in COVID-19. Study-level information: Some COVID-19 samples were acute and others convalescent; all came from the United States, Italy and Spain.

The CDR3 has 14 amino acids. V shed 4 bases and J 3 bases; nucleotides not matched to a gene: 5. CDR1 is SGHNT and CDR2 is YENEEA in the germline V gene. Profiling relied on immunoSEQ multiplex PCR, and the TCRdb table lists in-frame clones only, not all of them. The table lists 150,000 to 190,000 clones, around 80% of them singletons, with under 9.5% in the top ten. Individuals aged about 18 to 89 years were recruited from roughly 22 US areas. Grouping used clinical history reported by participants in a survey and questionnaire. The clonotype originates from a man aged 50 or older who had recovered from COVID-19. Material: PBMCs or T cells enriched from blood (not recorded which). The V call is TRBV11-3, the J call TRBJ2-5, with TRBD1 matching 7 bases. CDR3 loop: CASSSRTGEETQYF. CDR3 sequence (DNA): TGTGCCAGCAGCTCCCGGACAGGAGAAGAGACCCAGTACTTC.